Listed here are 8 T cell receptor beta chains from one sample, sequenced in a study of blood T cell repertoires in COVID-19. The repertoire was sequenced with immunoSEQ multiplex PCR; TCRdb's copy has only in-frame clones and lacks some. The top ten clones hold roughly 1.2% of a sample with roughly 65,000 clones, about nine tenths of them seen once. Input material: peripheral blood. Every receptor here comes from a man in his sixties with acute or convalescent COVID-19.

The chain has TRBV6-5 and TRBJ1-6; D ambiguous. V was clipped by 6 bases and J by 9 bases, with 12 bases between them. Germline-derived CDR1 and CDR2 are MNHEY and SVGAGI. This CDR3 contains 13 residues. The CDR3 reads CASRKVSGSPLHF. CDR3 in DNA: TGTGCCAGCAGAAAAGTTTCGGGTTCACCCCTCCACTTT.

The V call is TRBV6-2 or TRBV6-3, the J call TRBJ2-7; D is unresolved. Between the trimmed V and J ends, which lost 0 bases and 0 bases, there was a span of 9 bases. Germline loops: CDR1 MNHEY, CDR2 SVGEGT. The CDR3 has 15 residues. The CDR3 bases are TGTGCCAGCAGTTACTCCTCAACCAGCTCCTACGAGCAGTACTTC. Translation gives CASSYSSTSSYEQYF.

This clone was picked up one time. V and J are TRBV27 and TRBJ1-5; D gene ambiguous. Germline-derived CDR1 and CDR2 are MNHEY and SMNVEV (reference sequence). V lost 6 bases and J lost 2, with 14 bases in between. The CDR3 has 15 residues. The CDR3 DNA is TGTGCCAGCAGACTTCTCGGGAGCGGCAATCAGCCCCAGCATTTT. It specifies CASRLLGSGNQPQHF.

The chain couples TRBV5-6 to TRBJ2-1; maybe TRBD1 (5 bases). Germline values: CDR1 SGHDT, CDR2 YYEEEE. V was cut by 3 bases and J by 6 bases, with 10 bases left in between. This CDR3 region has 13 residues. CDR3 sequence (DNA): TGTGCCAGCAGCTCCAAAGACAGCAATGAGCAGTTCTTC. Its translation: CASSSKDSNEQFF.

V usage is TRBV9 and J usage is TRBJ1-6, with 7 bases that match TRBD1. This CDR3 contains 15 residues. The V gene end was trimmed by 3 bases and the J gene end by 9 bases; junction bases not matched to a gene: 9. Germline lookup yields CDR1 SGDLS and CDR2 YYNGEE. CDR3 in amino acids: CASSGSGDRVSPLHF. The CDR3 region has the DNA TGTGCCAGCAGCGGCTCCGGAGACAGGGTTTCACCCCTCCACTTT.

The genes are TRBV2 and TRBJ2-1; D remains ambiguous. CDR1 and CDR2 (germline): SNHLY, FYNNEI. The V end was cut by 7 bases, the J end by 7 bases, with 8 bases between. The CDR3 has 11 residues. The CDR3 nucleotides read TGTGCCAGCATGGCCCATAATGAGCAGTTCTTC. This translates into CASMAHNEQFF. The full variable domain, its missing parts supplied by reference TRBV2 and TRBJ2-1, is EPEVTQTPSHQVTQMGQEVILRCVPISNHLYFYWYRQILGQKVEFLVSFYNNEISEKSEIFDDQFSVERPDGSNFTLKIRSTKLEDSAMYFCASMAHNEQFFGPGTRLTVL.

The chain has TRBV19 and TRBJ1-5; 7 bases are a match to TRBD1. This CDR3 has 14 amino acids. Losses at the gene ends were 4 bases for V and 4 bases for J; bases not matched to a gene: 4. From germline, CDR1 is LNHDA and CDR2 SQIVND (reference sequence). CDR3 sequence (DNA): TGTGCCAGTAGTAGAGGGACAGCGAATCAGCCCCAGCATTTT. Translating gives CASSRGTANQPQHF.

This chain links TRBV10-2 with TRBJ1-1, with D perhaps matching TRBD1 (5 bases). This CDR3 contains 18 residues. With 6 bases removed from V and 1 base from J, the gap between germline ends came to 24 bases. CDR1 and CDR2 (germline): WSHSY, SAAADI. Here the CDR3 reads CASSPIAAGRWSNTEAFF. The CDR3 DNA sequence: TGCGCCAGCAGCCCGATTGCGGCAGGGCGGTGGTCGAACACTGAAGCTTTCTTT.